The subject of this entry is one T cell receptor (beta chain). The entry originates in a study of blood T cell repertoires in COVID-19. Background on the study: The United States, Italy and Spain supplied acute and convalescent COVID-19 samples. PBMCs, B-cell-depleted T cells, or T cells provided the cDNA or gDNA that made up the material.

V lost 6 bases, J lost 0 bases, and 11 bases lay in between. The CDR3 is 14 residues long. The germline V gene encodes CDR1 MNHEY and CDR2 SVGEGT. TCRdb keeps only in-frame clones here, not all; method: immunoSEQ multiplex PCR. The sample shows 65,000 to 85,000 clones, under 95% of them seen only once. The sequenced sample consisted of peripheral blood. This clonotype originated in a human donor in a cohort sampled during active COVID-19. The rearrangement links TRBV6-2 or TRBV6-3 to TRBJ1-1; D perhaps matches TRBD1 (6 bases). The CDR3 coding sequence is TGTGCCAGCAGCCACAGGGCAATGAACACTGAAGCTTTCTTT. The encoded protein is CASSHRAMNTEAFF.